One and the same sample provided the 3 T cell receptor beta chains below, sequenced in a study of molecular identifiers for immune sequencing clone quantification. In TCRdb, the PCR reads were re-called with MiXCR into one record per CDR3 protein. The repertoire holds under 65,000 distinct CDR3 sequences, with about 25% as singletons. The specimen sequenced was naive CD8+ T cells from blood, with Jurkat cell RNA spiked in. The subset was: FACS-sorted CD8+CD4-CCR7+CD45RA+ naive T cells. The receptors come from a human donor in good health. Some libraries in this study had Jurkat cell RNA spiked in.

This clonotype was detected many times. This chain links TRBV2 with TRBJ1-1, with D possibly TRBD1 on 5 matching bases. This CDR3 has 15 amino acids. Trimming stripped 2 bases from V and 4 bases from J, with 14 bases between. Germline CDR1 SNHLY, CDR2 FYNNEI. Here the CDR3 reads CASSELGQGSTEAFF. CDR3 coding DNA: TGTGCCAGCAGTGAATTGGGGCAAGGAAGCACTGAAGCTTTCTTT. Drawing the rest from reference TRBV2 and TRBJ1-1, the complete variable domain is EPEVTQTPSHQVTQMGQEVILRCVPISNHLYFYWYRQILGQKVEFLVSFYNNEISEKSEIFDDQFSVERPDGSNFTLKIRSTKLEDSAMYFCASSELGQGSTEAFFGQGTRLTVV.

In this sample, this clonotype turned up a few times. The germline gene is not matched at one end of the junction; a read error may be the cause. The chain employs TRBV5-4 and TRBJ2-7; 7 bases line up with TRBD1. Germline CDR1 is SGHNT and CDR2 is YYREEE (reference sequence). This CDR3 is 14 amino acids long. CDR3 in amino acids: CASSLARGSYGQYF. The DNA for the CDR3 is TGTGCCAGCAGCTTGGCCAGGGGGAGCTACGGGCAGTACTTC.

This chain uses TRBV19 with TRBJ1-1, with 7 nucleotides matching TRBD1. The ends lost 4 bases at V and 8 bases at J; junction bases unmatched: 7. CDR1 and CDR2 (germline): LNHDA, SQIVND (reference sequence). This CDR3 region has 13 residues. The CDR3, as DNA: TGTGCCAGTAGTACTCAGGGGGTCTCGGAAGCTTTCTTT. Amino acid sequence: CASSTQGVSEAFF.